Each of the 25 T cell receptor beta chains below was sequenced from the same sample in a study of identical twins. TCRdb re-analysed the 5' RACE reads in MiXCR, keeping a single row per CDR3 protein. This sample yields about 890,000 distinct CDR3 sequences, of which 9% to 15% are seen a single time; roughly 1.5% belongs to the top ten. Separately, the same data were catalogued under a study of yellow fever vaccine responses in identical twins.

The sample taken for sequencing was PBMCs. Every receptor here comes from a young woman in good health.

Many counts were recorded for this clonotype. The gene calls are TRBV9 and TRBJ2-7, with 9 bases aligning to TRBD1. V lost 4 bases, J lost 2 bases, and 4 bases stayed unmatched. CDR1 and CDR2 (germline): SGDLS, YYNGEE. The CDR3 loop spans 14 amino acids. The CDR3 loop reads CASSPRDRAYEQYF. For the CDR3, the DNA is TGTGCCAGCAGCCCGCGGGACAGGGCCTACGAGCAGTACTTC.

This clonotype showed up many times. This chain joins TRBV27 and TRBJ2-7, with 7 bases that match TRBD2. J lost 4 bases, V lost 1 base, and 4 bases had no gene match. Germline lookup yields CDR1 MNHEY and CDR2 SMNVEV (reference sequence). CDR3 size: 14 residues. The CDR3 coding sequence is TGTGCCAGCAGTTTATGGGCTAGCGGTTACGAGCAGTACTTC. This gives the protein CASSLWASGYEQYF.

This clonotype was recorded a few times. V usage is TRBV12-3 or TRBV12-4 and J usage is TRBJ2-7; D could derive from TRBD1 or TRBD2 (6 bases each). The V end lost 8 bases, the J end lost 0 bases, and 17 bases lay between the germline ends. The CDR3 consists of 15 residues. CDR3 coding DNA: TGTGCCAGCCGGGGGCCGGCCCCTACCTCCTACGAGCAGTACTTC. It encodes CASRGPAPTSYEQYF.

This clonotype showed up just a few times. The J gene is TRBJ2-5, the V gene TRBV7-2, with D unclear. Trimming pared 1 base from V and 1 base from J, leaving 7 bases between. Germline lookup yields CDR1 SGHTA and CDR2 FQGNSA. The CDR3 sequence is 14 residues long. The CDR3 sequence: CASSLGLSQETQYF. The CDR3 nucleotides are TGTGCCAGCAGCTTAGGTCTCAGCCAAGAGACCCAGTACTTC.

The genes are TRBV4-1 and TRBJ2-7, with D possibly TRBD2 on 5 matching bases. The germline V gene encodes CDR1 MGHRA and CDR2 YSYEKL. The CDR3 length is 16 residues. Trimming left V 2 bases short and J 3 bases short, with 17 bases between. CDR3 bases: TGCGCCAGCAGCCAATTCTGGACTTTACCGAACTACGAGCAGTACTTC. Protein product: CASSQFWTLPNYEQYF.

On this clonotype itself: The CDR3 carries no conserved terminal phenylalanine or tryptophan, so it likely arises from a read error. This chain connects TRBV18 to TRBJ1-1, with D unclear. This CDR3 has 14 amino acids. Germline V gives CDR1 KGHSH, CDR2 LQKENI. Trimming left V 2 bases short and J 0 bases short, with 7 bases between. CDR3 DNA sequence: TGTGCCAGCTCACCATCCGTCATGAACACTGAAGCTTTCTAT. This sequence encodes CASSPSVMNTEAFY.

The table lists this clonotype with a few counts. The chain joins TRBV4-1 to TRBJ1-1; D is possibly TRBD1 (5 bases). The CDR3 runs to 15 residues. Between the trimmed V and J ends, which lost 1 base and 1 base, there was a span of 10 bases. The germline V gene encodes CDR1 MGHRA and CDR2 YSYEKL. Written as DNA, the CDR3 is TGCGCCAGCAGCCAAGCCCCAGGGACGAACACTGAAGCTTTCTTT. As protein: CASSQAPGTNTEAFF.

The genes are TRBV5-1 and TRBJ2-1; 12 nucleotides match TRBD1. Germline V CDR1 and CDR2: SGHRS, YFSETQ. The CDR3 runs 16 residues. Losses at the gene ends were 4 bases for V and 9 bases for J; bases not matched to a gene: 11. CDR3 bases: TGCGCCAGCAGCCTAGAACCGGGACAGGGGGCTGTTGAGCAGTTCTTC. It yields the protein CASSLEPGQGAVEQFF.

The chain has TRBV6-4 and TRBJ2-1; 7 nucleotides align to TRBD2. Trimming at V came to 4 bases and at J to 7 bases, leaving 7 bases not matched to a gene. CDR1 is MRHNA and CDR2 is SNTAGT in the germline V gene. The CDR3 totals 14 residues. As DNA, the CDR3 is TGTGCCAGCAGTGTAGGAGCGGGGAGAAATGAGCAGTTCTTC. Translation: CASSVGAGRNEQFF.

The table lists this clonotype with a few counts. The chain recombines TRBV6-1 with TRBJ2-5, with unresolved D. Per germline, CDR1 MNHNS and CDR2 SASEGT. This CDR3 is built from 15 residues. Trimming took off 4 bases at V and 5 bases at J, with 17 bases between the two ends. CDR3 DNA: TGTGCCAGCAGTGCACCCGGAGTCCTGCGGGAGACCCAGTACTTC. Encoded protein: CASSAPGVLRETQYF.

The chain is built from TRBV3-1 and TRBJ1-1, with D perhaps matching TRBD1 (5 bases). V lost 3 bases and J 6 bases, leaving 8 bases between the germline ends. CDR1 is LGHDT, CDR2 YNNKEL, per germline (reference sequence). The CDR3 spans 12 residues. The CDR3 bases are TGTGCCAGCAGCCATGGGGGGGCTGAAGCTTTCTTT. It translates to CASSHGGAEAFF.

This clonotype was seen more than once but under ten times. The chain employs TRBV27 and TRBJ1-4, with 8 bases fitting TRBD1. This CDR3 has 16 residues. CDR1 is MNHEY and CDR2 is SMNVEV in the germline V gene (reference sequence). The J segment lost 7 bases and the V segment lost 6 bases, leaving 13 bases of the junction unmatched. This CDR3 reads CASRTSTGEIGEKLFF. In DNA, the CDR3 is TGTGCCAGCAGGACATCGACAGGGGAAATAGGTGAAAAACTGTTTTTT.

The V call is TRBV28, the J call TRBJ1-2, with D hard to call. V was cut by 5 bases and J by 5 bases, with 12 bases left in between. CDR3 length: 13 residues. CDR1 and CDR2 (germline): MDHEN, SYDVKM. The DNA for the CDR3 is TGTGCCAGCAGTCGGCGGGGAGTGTATGGCTACACCTTC. Its translation is CASSRRGVYGYTF.

This clonotype was seen only a few times. V and J are TRBV20-1 and TRBJ2-7, with 7 bases that match TRBD1. Germline V lookup: CDR1 DFQATT, CDR2 SNEGSKA (reference sequence). This CDR3 has 14 amino acids. The J segment lost 1 base and the V segment lost 4 bases, leaving 7 bases of the junction unmatched. CDR3 amino acids: CSATDRVQSYEQYF. DNA of the CDR3: TGCAGTGCTACCGACAGGGTACAATCCTACGAGCAGTACTTC.

The table lists this clonotype with a few counts. The V call is TRBV6-2 or TRBV6-3, the J call TRBJ2-3; D not certain. Deletions cut 8 bases from V and 1 base from J, with 19 bases between. CDR3 length: 16 residues. CDR1 and CDR2 from the germline V gene are MNHEY and SVGEGT. CDR3 bases: TGTGCCAGCGACATATTCAGGATTTCTGGCACAGATACGCAGTATTTT. This translates into CASDIFRISGTDTQYF.

This clonotype was detected many times. The chain is built from TRBV7-8 and TRBJ2-1; 8 nucleotides agree with TRBD1. Trimming took 1 base from V and 7 from J; bases not matched to a gene: 6. The CDR3 is 15 residues long. CDR1 and CDR2 from the germline V gene are SGHVS and FQNEAQ. Written as DNA, the CDR3 is TGTGCCAGCAGCTTAGTGGGACAGGTTAAAAATGAGCAGTTCTTC. Its protein is CASSLVGQVKNEQFF.

The rearrangement uses TRBV29-1 and TRBJ2-3; TRBD2 aligns across 12 bases. The CDR3 spans 17 residues. The germline CDR1 and CDR2 sequences are SQVTM and ANQGSEA. Unmatched junction bases numbered 12, after V lost 3 bases and J lost 5 bases. The DNA of the CDR3 is TGCAGCGTTGAGGATCCTAGCGGGAGGGCCTTGGGAGATACGCAGTATTTT. This sequence encodes CSVEDPSGRALGDTQYF.

This clonotype was seen many times. The CDR3 bases are TGCAGCGCAGGAGGGTCCTACAATGAGCAGTTCTTC. The encoded protein is CSAGGSYNEQFF. The rearrangement uses TRBV29-1 and TRBJ2-1; D might be TRBD2 (6 bases). Deletions cut 7 bases from V and 1 base from J, with 8 bases between. The CDR3 runs 12 residues. Looked up from germline, CDR1 is SQVTM and CDR2 is ANQGSEA.

This clonotype appeared a few times. The chain recombines TRBV7-9 with TRBJ2-1; TRBD2 is a possible D gene (5 bases). Germline CDR1 reads SEHNR; CDR2 reads FQNEAQ (reference sequence). Trimming shortened V by 4 bases and J by 0 bases, and 13 bases separated the two germline ends. The CDR3 is 16 amino acids. The CDR3 spells CASSSIGEHSYNEQFF. DNA of the CDR3: TGTGCCAGCAGCTCCATTGGGGAGCACTCCTACAATGAGCAGTTCTTC.

The rearrangement uses TRBV3-1 and TRBJ1-1; possible D gene TRBD1, 5 bases. The CDR3 consists of 14 residues. Looked up from germline, CDR1 is LGHDT and CDR2 is YNNKEL (reference sequence). V was clipped by 5 bases and J by 5 bases, with 15 bases between them. Here the CDR3 reads CASSTAGSGTEAFF. CDR3 DNA: TGTGCCAGCAGCACAGCAGGGTCGGGGACTGAAGCTTTCTTT.

The chain employs TRBV10-3 and TRBJ2-5; TRBD1 agrees at 9 bases. The V gene end was trimmed by 5 bases and the J gene end by 5 bases; junction bases not matched to a gene: 9. CDR1 and CDR2 (germline): ENHRY, SYGVKD. This CDR3 has 15 residues. The CDR3 coding sequence is TGTGCCATCAGTTTCGACAGGGGGAAGGGGGAGACCCAGTACTTC. It specifies CAISFDRGKGETQYF.

The sample holds a few counts of this clonotype. This chain links TRBV6-1 with TRBJ1-1; 8 nucleotides align to TRBD1. The germline CDR1 and CDR2 sequences are MNHNS and SASEGT. There are 16 residues in the CDR3. V trimming: 6 bases; J trimming: 8 bases; junction bases outside the gene matches: 17. CDR3 sequence: CASSFGTGEPAAEAFF. The CDR3 region has the DNA TGTGCCAGCAGCTTCGGGACAGGCGAACCCGCGGCGGAAGCTTTCTTT.

V is TRBV24-1 and J is TRBJ2-2; 8 bases are a match to TRBD2. Trimming at V came to 6 bases and at J to 2 bases, leaving 4 bases not matched to a gene. The CDR3 is made up of 15 amino acids. Per germline, CDR1 KGHDR and CDR2 SFDVKD. The CDR3 DNA follows: TGTGCCACCAGTACCGGGGGGGTAAACACCGGGGAGCTGTTTTTT. Its protein is CATSTGGVNTGELFF.

This clonotype showed up many times. The J gene is TRBJ2-1, the V gene TRBV7-9, with D unclear. Trimming left V 4 bases short and J 0 bases short, with 10 bases between. In germline, CDR1 is SEHNR, CDR2 FQNEAQ (reference sequence). The CDR3 spans 15 residues. In DNA form, the CDR3 reads TGTGCCAGCAGCTCGGACCTACGCTCCTACAATGAGCAGTTCTTC. Translation gives CASSSDLRSYNEQFF.

This rearrangement joins TRBV6-1 to TRBJ2-7; 9 positions match TRBD1. This CDR3 contains 14 residues. Looked up from germline, CDR1 is MNHNS and CDR2 is SASEGT. J lost 7 bases, V lost 6 bases, and 10 bases had no gene match. The CDR3 loop reads CASRPPGQGDEQYV. The DNA of the CDR3 is TGTGCCAGCAGGCCTCCGGGACAGGGTGATGAGCAGTACGTC.